This T cell receptor beta chain was captured by sequencing in a study of CXCR3-negative and CXCR3-positive naive CD8 T cells. The CDR3 extends over 13 amino acids. Germline lookup yields CDR1 SQVTM and CDR2 ANQGSEA. The study made its TRB cDNA libraries by 5' RACE, adding UMI labels. TCRdb reprocessed the 5' RACE reads and stores each CDR3 protein as one record, lacking DNA. Its table lists about 46,000 distinct CDR3 sequences. The TCR was taken from a human donor in good health. Some clones in this sample may be carry-over from other donors' samples. The rearrangement joins TRBV29-1 to TRBJ1-2; TCRdb's D call, TRBD1, is unchecked because there is no DNA. The sequencing sample was made of naive CXCR3- CD8+ T cells from blood. Subset reported: CD45RO-CCR7+CD27+CD95- naive CD8+ T cells lacking CXCR3 (TNR3-). The CDR3 loop is CSVPTGKDYGYTF.